This TCR beta chain was retrieved from a study of blood T cell repertoires in COVID-19. Participants, roughly 18 to 89 years old, spanned more than 20 US areas. Repertoires were generated with immunoSEQ multiplex PCR, while TCRdb's copy carries only in-frame clones and drops some. The sample contains around 310,000 clones, about nine tenths of which appear only once. This clone has just a few counts. The TCR comes from a woman in her 30s who had recovered from COVID-19. Sequenced: PBMCs or T cells enriched from blood (not recorded which).

CDR3 residues: CASSLTGLPPYEQYF. CDR3 sequence (DNA): TGCGCCAGCAGCTTGACAGGGCTCCCCCCCTACGAGCAGTACTTC. V and J are TRBV5-1 and TRBJ2-7; the D gene is possibly TRBD1 (6 bases). The germline V gene has CDR1 SGHRS and CDR2 YFSETQ. The V end was cut by 1 base, the J end by 2 bases, with 13 bases between. The CDR3 consists of 15 residues.